One and the same sample provided the 10 T cell receptor beta chains below, sequenced in a study of siplizumab effects on memory and regulatory T cells (dated by TCRdb to between 2018 and 2020). The library was made by the immunoSEQ multiplex PCR assay. As stored in TCRdb, this immuneACCESS dataset retains in-frame rearrangements with V and J assigned. A fraction of the clones does not appear; measured against another copy, unresolved V genes explain less than half of the discrepancy, and the remainder lacks a known reason. This sample has about 120,000 clones in its table, and just over 90% of those were observed once. The top ten clones comprise about 0.16% of the sample. Specimen: non-Treg CD4+ T cells sorted from blood. The meaning of the sample's cell subset or site label: FACS-sorted unstimulated CD4+ non-regulatory T cells. The receptors derive from a human donor in good health.

The chain carries TRBV19 and TRBJ1-4; D is ambiguous. V was trimmed by 9 bases and J by 4 bases, leaving 12 bases between them. Germline CDR1 LNHDA, CDR2 SQIVND (reference sequence). This CDR3 has 13 residues. DNA for the CDR3: TGTGCCAGCATGACAAGACATAATGAAAAACTGTTTTTT. This translates into CASMTRHNEKLFF.

The chain has TRBV7-6 and TRBJ1-1; no clear D gene. The CDR3 loop spans 13 amino acids. From germline, CDR1 is SGHVS and CDR2 FNYEAQ. V was shortened by 5 bases and J by 4 bases, with 11 bases between the two germline ends. Here the CDR3 DNA reads TGTGCCAGCAGCGACCGACAACTCACTGAAGCTTTCTTT. Translation: CASSDRQLTEAFF.

V usage is TRBV28 and J usage is TRBJ1-3; 9 nucleotides match TRBD1. CDR1 is MDHEN and CDR2 is SYDVKM in the germline V gene. CDR3 length equals 17 residues. The trim removed 6 bases at V and 1 base at J, leaving 10 bases unmatched. The DNA of the CDR3 is TGTGCCAGCAGCCTCACGGGGGGGACAGGGTCTGGAAACACCATATATTTT. Amino acid sequence: CASSLTGGTGSGNTIYF.

The rearrangement uses TRBV5-1 and TRBJ2-7; either TRBD1 or TRBD2 may fit D (5 bases each). V lost 0 bases and J lost 3, with 7 bases in between. The germline V gene has CDR1 SGHRS and CDR2 YFSETQ. The CDR3 runs 13 residues. The CDR3 is CASSLGGFYEQYF. The CDR3 DNA sequence: TGCGCCAGCAGCTTGGGGGGGTTCTACGAGCAGTACTTC.

The chain uses TRBV29-1 and TRBJ1-2; TRBD1 matches at 7 bases. Germline CDR1 SQVTM, CDR2 ANQGSEA. The CDR3 loop spans 16 amino acids. J lost 1 base, V lost 0 bases, and 8 bases had no gene match. The CDR3 DNA reads as TGCAGCGTTGAAGAAGGTCCGGCAGGGGGTAACTATGGCTACACCTTC. The encoded protein is CSVEEGPAGGNYGYTF.

V gene TRBV18 combines with J gene TRBJ2-7; TRBD1 matches at 9 bases. The V gene end was trimmed by 3 bases and the J gene end by 1 base; junction bases not matched to a gene: 4. CDR1 is KGHSH and CDR2 is LQKENI in the germline V gene. The CDR3 runs to 15 residues. The CDR3 sequence: CASSPPGQGSYEQYF. In nucleotides, the CDR3 is TGTGCCAGCTCACCTCCGGGACAGGGATCCTACGAGCAGTACTTC.

The V and J genes are TRBV6-5 and TRBJ2-7; D perhaps matches TRBD1 (5 bases). The germline gives CDR1 MNHEY, CDR2 SVGAGI. The CDR3 is made up of 14 amino acids. V was trimmed by 2 bases and J by 9 bases, leaving 17 bases between them. Here the CDR3 reads CASSYGARAAGQYF. CDR3 DNA sequence: TGTGCCAGCAGTTACGGGGCAAGGGCTGCAGGGCAGTACTTC.

The chain couples TRBV29-1 to TRBJ2-2, with D maybe TRBD1 (6 bases). Germline CDR1 SQVTM, CDR2 ANQGSEA. The CDR3 is 13 residues long. V was shortened by 6 bases and J by 5 bases, with 13 bases between the two germline ends. The CDR3 reads CSVANRDTGELFF. DNA for the CDR3: TGCAGCGTGGCCAACAGGGATACCGGGGAGCTGTTTTTT.

The CDR3 coding sequence is TGTGCCAGCAGCGTATCCGGGGGAGAACTCACCAAAAACATTCAGTACTTC. Translating gives CASSVSGGELTKNIQYF. The rearrangement uses TRBV9 and TRBJ2-4, with TRBD2 as a possible D gene (6 bases). The germline V gene encodes CDR1 SGDLS and CDR2 YYNGEE. V was clipped by 1 base and J by 2 bases, with 16 bases between them. This CDR3 region has 17 residues.

This sequence joins TRBV19 and TRBJ1-3, with D uncertain. The V end lost 1 base, the J end lost 1 base, and 5 bases lay between the germline ends. CDR3 length: 14 amino acids. Per germline, CDR1 LNHDA and CDR2 SQIVND (reference sequence). CDR3 in amino acids: CASSIGRSGNTIYF. The CDR3 DNA is TGTGCCAGTAGTATAGGAAGATCTGGAAACACCATATATTTT.